The 3 T cell receptor beta chains below were found in one sample sequenced in a study of fetal regulatory T cell absence and autoimmunity. The data were produced by immunoSEQ multiplex PCR, yet TCRdb's version contains in-frame clones alone and is incomplete. The sample shows approximately 49,000 clones, roughly four fifths of them seen only once. Sequencing used cord blood. These receptors originate from a newborn boy with IPEX syndrome.

The chain employs TRBV4-1 and TRBJ2-2; 8 nucleotides align to TRBD2. Trimming cost V 1 base and J 4 bases; bases outside gene matches: 11. Per the germline V gene, CDR1 is MGHRA and CDR2 is YSYEKL. The CDR3 length is 18 residues. CDR3 in amino acids: CASSQVRGGILGTGELFF. CDR3 bases: TGCGCCAGCAGCCAAGTTCGGGGGGGTATCTTGGGCACCGGGGAGCTGTTTTTT.

This sequence joins TRBV19 and TRBJ2-1; 8 nucleotides align to TRBD2. This CDR3 contains 17 residues. Germline CDR1 and CDR2: LNHDA and SQIVND (reference sequence). The trim removed 5 bases at V and 5 bases at J, leaving 14 bases unmatched. The CDR3 loop reads CASSFIRAGAPNNEQFF. The CDR3 bases are TGTGCCAGTAGTTTTATTAGAGCGGGGGCCCCCAACAATGAGCAGTTCTTC.

This chain connects TRBV7-2 to TRBJ2-7, with a tentative D call TRBD1 (6 bases). The CDR3 sequence is 13 residues long. Per germline, CDR1 SGHTA and CDR2 FQGNSA. Deletions cut 4 bases from V and 0 bases from J, with 7 bases between. The CDR3 region is CASSWDNSYEQYF. In nucleotides, the CDR3 is TGTGCCAGCAGCTGGGACAACTCCTACGAGCAGTACTTC.